This TCR beta chain was observed in a study of beta chain features in type 1 diabetes (dated by TCRdb to the late 2010s). About the study as a whole: Mean age, gender distribution, total cell number and subset yield were not different between patients and healthy donors. A total of roughly 100 million sorted cells were examined across all samples, and RNA yield correlated strongly with the number of cells per subset. In the study, TCRB repertoires of sorted circulating CD4+ T cell subsets from recently diagnosed type 1 diabetes patients were compared with those of matched healthy donors. Regulatory and stem cell-like memory subsets were obtained from only 8 patients and roughly eight healthy donors, while naive and central memory subsets were obtained from all 30 or so donors. The paper's findings and limits, for the study overall: Patients with type 1 diabetes made fewer insertions and deleted more nucleotides at VDJ recombination sites, implying thymic rearrangement abnormalities. In all four CD4+ subsets, TCRB CDR3 length was moderately but significantly shorter in type 1 diabetes patients. Naive, central memory and regulatory TCRB repertoires appeared to be more similar among patients than among healthy donors. Sequencing cDNA rather than genomic DNA could over-represent highly expressing activated cells, although activation and CD3 levels did not differ between groups. Shorter templates might be favored by PCR, yet because patient and control samples were amplified and corrected together, any such skew would affect both groups equally. HLA sub-analyses involved small numbers of individuals, so any influence of HLA type on TCRB rearrangement remained unresolved.

With regard to this clone: Its antigen is unknown. No quality values exist for individual bases; no much larger clone is one base distant.

CDR1 and CDR2 were assigned from the germline V gene as MDHEN and SYDVKM. V trim: 0 bases; J trim: 6 bases; unmatched bases: 8. Counted from cysteine to phenylalanine, this CDR3 has 17 amino acids. The kept DNA is CDR3 alone, 51 bases in frame from the first base. A single peripheral blood draw of approximately 110 mL on average was collected from each donor into heparinised tubes. A BD FACSAria II was used to sort naive, central memory, regulatory and stem cell-like memory CD4+ T cells with a panel that included CD45RO, CCR7, CD25, CD127, CD95 and CD27. Purity was above 95% for every sorted population. Right away, PBMCs were isolated by Lymphoprep density gradient centrifugation and were stained directly, with no culture step. So that batch effects would be minimized, each experiment stained and sorted samples in pairs, pairing one healthy donor with one patient. All of the isolated RNA was reverse transcribed with the High Capacity cDNA Reverse Transcription Kit, so expressed TCRB transcripts were sequenced. Naive, central memory and regulatory T cell samples underwent deep immunoSEQ sequencing, averaging roughly 3.4 million total reads per sample. Sorted cells were lysed in RLT buffer, and RNA was extracted using DNase-treated RNeasy Micro or Mini kits according to cell number. To prevent cross-contamination, each cell subset was processed individually, whereas patient and healthy donor samples were processed jointly. The immunoSEQ multiplex PCR was used to amplify TCRB sequences from cDNA, yielding 87-bp fragments that span the CDR3 region. The amplicons were sequenced using the Illumina HiSeq platform. The original pipeline was this. PCR bias was corrected computationally using synthetic template baselines, and reads within Hamming distance 2 were collapsed, with unmergeable singletons discarded. Reads were aligned against IMGT so that V, D and J genes, CDR3 length and insertions or deletions at six rearrangement sites could be assigned. Clonotype counts were normalized to sorted cell number within each subset before computing true diversity and Gini coefficients with the tcR R package. The overlap coefficient, calculated on TCRB nucleotide sequences, was used to measure repertoire sharing. Held by TCRdb, this immuneACCESS table contains in-frame sequences only and omits some clones. Under half of the omission traces to an unresolved V gene where checked; the cause of the rest is unknown. V and J calls and clone size are copied from that table; D and trimming were computed from the DNA. Recorded for this sample are about 150,000 clones; around 10% of them occurred a single time. Around 2% of the sample goes to the ten largest clones.

The sequence derives from a man in his late teens or twenties in good health. The material sequenced was central memory CD4+ T cells from blood. The V and J segments used are TRBV28 and TRBJ2-3, and 11 bases in between align with TRBD2. The nucleotide sequence reads as follows: TGTGCCAGCAGTTTATGGGCTAGCGGGAGGAGTGTGGATACGCAGTATTTT. This encodes CASSLWASGRSVDTQYF.